The sequence of this T cell receptor (beta chain) was determined in a study of T cell responses to AZD1222 COVID-19 vaccine. Whole-study findings and limits: It should be noted that donors were predominantly white British and more often female, and clonal diversity was possibly underestimated. Nearly half of the spike-specific TCRs reportedly recognize variant regions that carry no mutations. Only a handful of AZD1222 recipients, six or seven in all, had baseline seropositivity. None of the repertoires were sampled until the peak T cell response had passed.

Assay used: immunoSEQ multiplex PCR; TCRdb lists only in-frame clones, some missing. The sample yields some 140,000 clones, 70% to 90% seen once. This clone was picked up a small number of times. What it binds is unknown. This CDR3 has 17 residues. Per the germline V gene, CDR1 is MNHEY and CDR2 is SMNVEV (reference sequence). V lost 6 bases to trimming and J lost 1 base, with 21 bases between them. This receptor was identified in an adult in good health. The sequences come from peripheral blood, collected on day 0 of AZD1222 vaccination. The chain carries TRBV27 and TRBJ1-1, with D uncertain. In DNA, the CDR3 is TGTGCCAGCAGGGGTGGGGTTTTGGGGATCGGGAACACTGAAGCTTTCTTT. It specifies CASRGGVLGIGNTEAFF.